This entry concerns a single T cell receptor beta chain. The data belong to a study of blood T cell repertoires in COVID-19. The CDR3 length is 15 residues. Deletions cut 6 bases from V and 4 bases from J, with 15 bases between. From germline, CDR1 is LNHNV and CDR2 YYDKDF (reference sequence). Per the original data handling: Estimation of nucleated cell counts relied on the amplification of reference gene primers. Using immunoSEQ multiplex PCR, the repertoire was profiled, and TCRdb retains in-frame clones only, with some absent. V, J and clone size derive from that table, while D and trimming were established from the DNA sequence. This sample has a few hundred thousand clones, with about 81% found just once.

This receptor was taken from a man younger than 40 with acute COVID-19. Sequences were obtained from PBMCs or T cells enriched from blood (not recorded which). The V gene is TRBV15, the J gene TRBJ1-4; D unresolved. The CDR3 DNA sequence: TGTGCCACCAGGCCGGTCCGACGGAGTAATGAAAAACTGTTTTTT. Translation gives CATRPVRRSNEKLFF.